The 24 T cell receptor beta chains given below trace back to one sample, sequenced in a study of long-term antiretroviral therapy in people with HIV. The immunoSEQ assay was v3.0, run at survey level. This table comes from immunoSEQ multiplex PCR, and its TCRdb copy is limited to in-frame clones, with some not included. The sample carries some 17,000 clones, around 80% recorded once. The material sequenced was unsorted PBMCs, taken 0.1 years before starting antiretroviral therapy. All receptors derive from a man between 18 and 35 years old with HIV.

In this sample, this clone turned up a few times. V gene TRBV28 combines with J gene TRBJ1-2; D call uncertain. CDR1 MDHEN and CDR2 SYDVKM come from the germline V gene. CDR3 size: 14 residues. With 3 bases removed from V and 1 base from J, the gap between germline ends came to 9 bases. CDR3 sequence: CASSLTDGNYGYTF. In DNA form, the CDR3 reads TGTGCCAGCAGTTTGACCGACGGTAACTATGGCTACACCTTC.

The chain is built from TRBV5-4 and TRBJ2-3, with 8 nucleotides matching TRBD2. This CDR3 contains 15 residues. Germline values: CDR1 SGHNT, CDR2 YYREEE (reference sequence). The V and J ends lost 0 bases and 5 bases, in that order; junction bases with no gene match: 5. The CDR3 loop reads CASSLAPLAGDTQYF. The CDR3 DNA follows: TGTGCCAGCAGCTTGGCTCCCCTAGCGGGAGATACGCAGTATTTT.

This clone was picked up a small number of times. This chain links TRBV7-6 with TRBJ2-5; 7 bases match TRBD2. CDR1 SGHVS and CDR2 FNYEAQ come from the germline V gene. The CDR3 loop spans 14 amino acids. J was trimmed by 4 bases and V by 7 bases; bases with no gene match: 9. The chain's CDR3 is CASTHWGEGETQYF. CDR3 DNA: TGTGCCAGCACCCACTGGGGGGAGGGAGAGACCCAGTACTTC.

The V call is TRBV27, the J call TRBJ2-3, with a tentative D call TRBD2 (8 bases). CDR3 length: 15 residues. Per germline, CDR1 MNHEY and CDR2 SMNVEV (reference sequence). Trimming took off 10 bases at V and 10 bases at J, with 27 bases between the two ends. CDR3 region: CATGGRLAGGVAQYF. The CDR3, as DNA: TGTGCCACAGGGGGGCGGCTGGCGGGAGGTGTTGCGCAGTATTTT.

V is TRBV5-1 and J is TRBJ2-2; 7 bases are a match to TRBD2. With V trimmed by 0 bases and J by 1 base, 3 bases remained unmatched. The germline gives CDR1 SGHRS, CDR2 YFSETQ. The length of the CDR3 is 16 residues. CDR3 sequence: CASSLGPGGNTGELFF. CDR3 nucleotide sequence: TGCGCCAGCAGCTTGGGTCCGGGGGGGAACACCGGGGAGCTGTTTTTT.

The chain recombines TRBV27 with TRBJ2-7; 10 bases fit TRBD1. Germline CDR1 MNHEY, CDR2 SMNVEV (reference sequence). The CDR3 loop spans 13 amino acids. V lost 6 bases, J lost 7 bases, and 6 bases stayed unmatched. The CDR3 DNA follows: TGTGCCAGCAGCGACAGGGGGCTTGGGGAGCAGTACTTC. It translates to CASSDRGLGEQYF.

This chain uses TRBV14 with TRBJ2-7; TRBD1 aligns across 9 bases. The CDR3 is 14 residues long. The germline V gene has CDR1 SGHDN and CDR2 FVKESK. V shed 2 bases and J 6 bases; nucleotides not matched to a gene: 5. The CDR3: CASSQWTGEGEQYF. The CDR3 DNA is TGTGCCAGCAGCCAATGGACAGGGGAGGGCGAGCAGTACTTC.

The chain is built from TRBV27 and TRBJ2-7, with 9 positions matching TRBD1. V shed 7 bases, J shed 1 base, and the junction held 8 bases outside the gene matches. CDR3 size: 15 residues. Germline V gene sequence: CDR1 MNHEY, CDR2 SMNVEV (reference sequence). CDR3 sequence (DNA): TGTGCCAGCAACCACAGGGGGCGGGGGTCCTACGAGCAGTACTTC. Residues: CASNHRGRGSYEQYF.

The chain is built from TRBV6-6 and TRBJ2-2, with D possibly matching TRBD2 (6 bases). CDR1 is MNHNY and CDR2 is SVGAGI in the germline V gene (reference sequence). The germline V and J ends were trimmed by 7 bases and 2 bases, with 14 bases remaining between them. The length of the CDR3 is 15 residues. The CDR3 DNA follows: TGTGCCAGCACCTCACGGGGGTATAACACCGGGGAGCTGTTTTTT. Residues: CASTSRGYNTGELFF.

V usage is TRBV7-9 and J usage is TRBJ1-5; no definite D call. The CDR3 loop spans 12 amino acids. The V end was cut by 1 base, the J end by 5 bases, with 3 bases between. The germline CDR1 and CDR2 sequences are SEHNR and FQNEAQ (reference sequence). The CDR3 bases are TGTGCCAGCAGCTTAGATTATCAGCCCCAGCATTTT. Amino acid sequence: CASSLDYQPQHF.

Here the CDR3 reads CASSEKGADGYTF. In DNA form, the CDR3 reads TGTGCCAGCAGTGAAAAGGGGGCGGACGGCTACACCTTC. The chain employs TRBV2 and TRBJ1-2; 7 bases fit TRBD1. The CDR3 is made up of 13 amino acids. Trimming at V came to 2 bases and at J to 8 bases, leaving 5 bases not matched to a gene. Germline V gene data show CDR1 as SNHLY and CDR2 as FYNNEI.

This clone has only a few counts. The V gene is TRBV4-3, the J gene TRBJ1-2; D ambiguous. This CDR3 comprises 14 residues. Trimming stripped 0 bases from V and 5 bases from J, with 10 bases between. Germline V gene lookup returns CDR1 LGHNA and CDR2 YSLEER. CDR3 protein: CASSQDLAGYGYTF. CDR3 nucleotides: TGCGCCAGCAGCCAAGACCTGGCAGGATATGGCTACACCTTC.

V is TRBV30 and J is TRBJ2-7; D call uncertain. V lost 3 bases and J 7 bases, leaving 13 bases between the germline ends. The CDR3 runs 12 residues. CDR1 GTSNPN and CDR2 SVGIG come from the germline V gene (reference sequence). Here the CDR3 reads CAWRLGNVEQYF. The CDR3, as DNA: TGTGCCTGGAGGTTGGGGAATGTTGAGCAGTACTTC.

This chain joins TRBV9 and TRBJ1-3; no definite D call. The CDR3 sequence is 17 residues long. V was trimmed by 0 bases and J by 0 bases, leaving 13 bases between them. Germline V gives CDR1 SGDLS, CDR2 YYNGEE. Here the CDR3 reads CASSVGAGLNSGNTIYF. CDR3 in DNA: TGTGCCAGCAGCGTAGGGGCAGGACTAAACTCTGGAAACACCATATATTTT.

The chain carries TRBV6-1 and TRBJ2-3; weak D call: TRBD1 (5 bases). Germline-derived CDR1 and CDR2 are MNHNS and SASEGT. Trimming took 11 bases from V and 1 from J, leaving 13 bases between them. This CDR3 is built from 13 residues. This chain's CDR3 is CALTGSGTDTQYF. In nucleotides, the CDR3 is TGTGCCCTTACAGGATCCGGCACAGATACGCAGTATTTT.

This clone has a single count. This sequence joins TRBV7-9 and TRBJ1-1, with 10 bases that match TRBD1. Germline V gives CDR1 SEHNR, CDR2 FQNEAQ (reference sequence). This CDR3 has 16 residues. The V and J ends lost 5 bases and 6 bases, in that order; junction bases with no gene match: 12. CDR3 in amino acids: CASSLRRDRGSAEAFF. In DNA, the CDR3 is TGTGCCAGCAGCCTCCGAAGGGACAGGGGAAGCGCTGAAGCTTTCTTT.

The V call is TRBV4-3, the J call TRBJ1-1; no clear D gene. V was clipped by 3 bases and J by 0 bases, with 14 bases between them. The CDR3 is 16 residues long. CDR1 is LGHNA, CDR2 YSLEER, per germline. This CDR3 is CASSHSGSDLNTEAFF. DNA of the CDR3: TGCGCCAGCAGCCATTCGGGTTCCGACTTGAACACTGAAGCTTTCTTT.

The CDR3: CASKGDRGYEQYF. CDR3 bases: TGTGCCAGCAAAGGGGACAGGGGGTACGAGCAGTACTTC. V gene TRBV7-9 combines with J gene TRBJ2-7, with 11 positions matching TRBD1. The V segment lost 7 bases and the J segment 4 bases; nucleotides outside the gene matches: 3. The length of the CDR3 is 13 residues. Germline V gene sequence: CDR1 SEHNR, CDR2 FQNEAQ (reference sequence).

V and J are TRBV7-9 and TRBJ1-1, with 7 positions matching TRBD1. The CDR3 runs to 12 residues. Germline V CDR1 and CDR2: SEHNR, FQNEAQ (reference sequence). V trimming: 6 bases; J trimming: 11 bases; junction bases outside the gene matches: 9. CDR3 sequence (DNA): TGTGCCAGCAGTCTCGACAGGGCCGATGCTTTCTTT. It yields the protein CASSLDRADAFF.

This chain connects TRBV10-3 to TRBJ1-2, with D possibly matching TRBD1 (6 bases). The CDR3 is 17 residues long. With 4 bases removed from V and 2 bases from J, the gap between germline ends came to 20 bases. Germline lookup yields CDR1 ENHRY and CDR2 SYGVKD. The CDR3 reads CAISVSDSARINYGYTF. CDR3 nucleotide sequence: TGTGCCATCAGTGTCTCGGACAGCGCAAGAATAAACTATGGCTACACCTTC.

The chain couples TRBV7-9 to TRBJ2-4; D unresolved. The germline V gene has CDR1 SEHNR and CDR2 FQNEAQ (reference sequence). V shed 5 bases and J shed 1 base, with 6 bases lying between them. This CDR3 has 13 amino acids. In DNA form, the CDR3 reads TGTGCCAGCAGCCCCCACGCCAAAAACATTCAGTACTTC. This translates into CASSPHAKNIQYF.

The chain has TRBV20-1 and TRBJ2-3; D unclear. V gave up 8 bases and J gave up 3 bases, with 6 bases separating them. This CDR3 has 10 amino acids. CDR1 DFQATT and CDR2 SNEGSKA come from the germline V gene (reference sequence). Written as DNA, the CDR3 is TGCAGTTCCCCTACAGATACGCAGTATTTT. Protein sequence: CSSPTDTQYF.

This clone has more than one count but fewer than ten. This rearrangement joins TRBV9 to TRBJ1-3; TRBD1 agrees at 7 bases. The germline V gene encodes CDR1 SGDLS and CDR2 YYNGEE. The CDR3 consists of 16 residues. The junction had 7 bases not matched to a gene; V was cut back by 0 bases and J by 4 bases. Written as DNA, the CDR3 is TGTGCCAGCAGCGTAGCTTCAGGGGGGGCCGGAAACACCATATATTTT. Its translation: CASSVASGGAGNTIYF.

The V and J genes are TRBV27 and TRBJ2-4; 11 bases are a match to TRBD1. The germline gives CDR1 MNHEY, CDR2 SMNVEV (reference sequence). The CDR3 extends over 15 amino acids. After removal of 0 bases from V and 7 bases from J, the junction contained 2 bases not matched to a gene. The DNA for the CDR3 is TGTGCCAGCAGTTTATCCGGGACAGGGGGGAACATTCAGTACTTC. Translation: CASSLSGTGGNIQYF.